These 5 T cell receptor beta chains were all obtained from the same sample, sequenced in a study of molecular identifiers for immune sequencing clone quantification (dated by TCRdb to 2016 to 2019). Libraries were built with PCR. These reads were obtained on a NextSeq 500. The public reads were reprocessed in TCRdb via fastp at Q25 and MiXCR, keeping in-frame beta chains. Duplicate CDR3 protein sequences are folded into a single record with the most common DNA and genes. This sample lists 490,000 or so distinct CDR3 sequences; around 23% were detected once. About 0.75% of the sample is held by the ten biggest clonotypes. Sequencing was performed on naive CD8+ T cells from blood, with Jurkat cell RNA spiked in. The sample's cell subset or site label is to be understood as: FACS-sorted CD8+CD4-CCR7+CD45RA+ naive T cells. These receptors came from a human donor in good health. Some libraries in this study had Jurkat cell RNA spiked in.

The rearrangement joins TRBV20-1 to TRBJ2-7; D gene ambiguous. Germline V gene sequence: CDR1 DFQATT, CDR2 SNEGSKA (reference sequence). With 0 bases removed from V and 3 bases from J, the gap between germline ends came to 21 bases. CDR3 length equals 17 residues. The CDR3 nucleotides are TGCAGTGCTAGAGATAAAGAGTCACCCAGCCTTAACTACGAGCAGTACTTC. As protein: CSARDKESPSLNYEQYF.

Details on this clonotype: One end of the junction varies from germline; a read error may be responsible. This chain links TRBV19 with TRBJ2-5, with TRBD2 identical over 7 bases. Germline CDR1 and CDR2: LNHDA and SQIVND (reference sequence). The CDR3 runs 15 residues. Here the CDR3 reads CASSIGLADQETRYF. DNA of the CDR3: TGTGCCAGTAGTATAGGGCTAGCGGACCAAGAGACCCGGTACTTC.

At least ten counts were recorded for this clonotype. The chain links TRBV29-1 to TRBJ2-1, with TRBD2 matching over 9 bases. The CDR3 length is 14 residues. Germline CDR1 is SQVTM and CDR2 is ANQGSEA. V shed 0 bases and J 9 bases; nucleotides not matched to a gene: 6. CDR3 bases: TGCAGCGTTGAAGAGGGAGCGGGGGGCGGTGAGCAGTTCTTC. The encoded protein is CSVEEGAGGGEQFF.

This clonotype was seen at least ten times. The rearrangement links TRBV27 to TRBJ2-5; the D gene is possibly TRBD1 (5 bases). The CDR3 covers 15 residues. Germline V gene data show CDR1 as MNHEY and CDR2 as SMNVEV (reference sequence). The V end lost 3 bases, the J end lost 5 bases, and 16 bases lay between the germline ends. The CDR3 bases are TGTGCCAGCAGTTTGAGTTCCACAGGTGATGAGACCCAGTACTTC. It codes for CASSLSSTGDETQYF.

This clonotype came up once. The chain combines TRBV6-2 or TRBV6-3 with TRBJ2-6, with a possible D match to TRBD1 (5 bases). This CDR3 comprises 18 residues. Germline values: CDR1 MNHEY, CDR2 SVGEGT. V was shortened by 6 bases and J by 2 bases, with 20 bases between the two germline ends. CDR3 DNA: TGTGCCAGCAGATTGGGGAATAGGGGTTTCGCTGGGGCCAACGTCCTGACTTTC. Residues: CASRLGNRGFAGANVLTF.